This T cell receptor beta chain was recorded in a study of early T cells in non-severe SARS-CoV-2 infection. Study summary: Chains were unpaired, as sequencing was done on bulk RNA from unsorted whole blood.

TCRdb re-derived calls from the 5' RACE reads in MiXCR, one entry per CDR3 protein. The profile shows some 70,000 distinct CDR3 sequences, about 9% of them singletons. This clonotype occurred many times. CDR1 is SGHRS and CDR2 is YFSETQ in the germline V gene. The CDR3 sequence is 14 residues long. The V end lost 4 bases, the J end lost 0 bases, and 11 bases lay between the germline ends. Sequencing was performed on whole blood. This TCR came from an adult who was a healthcare worker with PCR-confirmed SARS-CoV-2 infection or an uninfected control (not recorded which). The chain joins TRBV5-1 to TRBJ2-7; D tentatively fits TRBD1 or TRBD2 (6 bases each). DNA for the CDR3: TGCGCCAGCAGCCCTAGGGGGGACTCCTACGAGCAGTACTTC. This codes for CASSPRGDSYEQYF.